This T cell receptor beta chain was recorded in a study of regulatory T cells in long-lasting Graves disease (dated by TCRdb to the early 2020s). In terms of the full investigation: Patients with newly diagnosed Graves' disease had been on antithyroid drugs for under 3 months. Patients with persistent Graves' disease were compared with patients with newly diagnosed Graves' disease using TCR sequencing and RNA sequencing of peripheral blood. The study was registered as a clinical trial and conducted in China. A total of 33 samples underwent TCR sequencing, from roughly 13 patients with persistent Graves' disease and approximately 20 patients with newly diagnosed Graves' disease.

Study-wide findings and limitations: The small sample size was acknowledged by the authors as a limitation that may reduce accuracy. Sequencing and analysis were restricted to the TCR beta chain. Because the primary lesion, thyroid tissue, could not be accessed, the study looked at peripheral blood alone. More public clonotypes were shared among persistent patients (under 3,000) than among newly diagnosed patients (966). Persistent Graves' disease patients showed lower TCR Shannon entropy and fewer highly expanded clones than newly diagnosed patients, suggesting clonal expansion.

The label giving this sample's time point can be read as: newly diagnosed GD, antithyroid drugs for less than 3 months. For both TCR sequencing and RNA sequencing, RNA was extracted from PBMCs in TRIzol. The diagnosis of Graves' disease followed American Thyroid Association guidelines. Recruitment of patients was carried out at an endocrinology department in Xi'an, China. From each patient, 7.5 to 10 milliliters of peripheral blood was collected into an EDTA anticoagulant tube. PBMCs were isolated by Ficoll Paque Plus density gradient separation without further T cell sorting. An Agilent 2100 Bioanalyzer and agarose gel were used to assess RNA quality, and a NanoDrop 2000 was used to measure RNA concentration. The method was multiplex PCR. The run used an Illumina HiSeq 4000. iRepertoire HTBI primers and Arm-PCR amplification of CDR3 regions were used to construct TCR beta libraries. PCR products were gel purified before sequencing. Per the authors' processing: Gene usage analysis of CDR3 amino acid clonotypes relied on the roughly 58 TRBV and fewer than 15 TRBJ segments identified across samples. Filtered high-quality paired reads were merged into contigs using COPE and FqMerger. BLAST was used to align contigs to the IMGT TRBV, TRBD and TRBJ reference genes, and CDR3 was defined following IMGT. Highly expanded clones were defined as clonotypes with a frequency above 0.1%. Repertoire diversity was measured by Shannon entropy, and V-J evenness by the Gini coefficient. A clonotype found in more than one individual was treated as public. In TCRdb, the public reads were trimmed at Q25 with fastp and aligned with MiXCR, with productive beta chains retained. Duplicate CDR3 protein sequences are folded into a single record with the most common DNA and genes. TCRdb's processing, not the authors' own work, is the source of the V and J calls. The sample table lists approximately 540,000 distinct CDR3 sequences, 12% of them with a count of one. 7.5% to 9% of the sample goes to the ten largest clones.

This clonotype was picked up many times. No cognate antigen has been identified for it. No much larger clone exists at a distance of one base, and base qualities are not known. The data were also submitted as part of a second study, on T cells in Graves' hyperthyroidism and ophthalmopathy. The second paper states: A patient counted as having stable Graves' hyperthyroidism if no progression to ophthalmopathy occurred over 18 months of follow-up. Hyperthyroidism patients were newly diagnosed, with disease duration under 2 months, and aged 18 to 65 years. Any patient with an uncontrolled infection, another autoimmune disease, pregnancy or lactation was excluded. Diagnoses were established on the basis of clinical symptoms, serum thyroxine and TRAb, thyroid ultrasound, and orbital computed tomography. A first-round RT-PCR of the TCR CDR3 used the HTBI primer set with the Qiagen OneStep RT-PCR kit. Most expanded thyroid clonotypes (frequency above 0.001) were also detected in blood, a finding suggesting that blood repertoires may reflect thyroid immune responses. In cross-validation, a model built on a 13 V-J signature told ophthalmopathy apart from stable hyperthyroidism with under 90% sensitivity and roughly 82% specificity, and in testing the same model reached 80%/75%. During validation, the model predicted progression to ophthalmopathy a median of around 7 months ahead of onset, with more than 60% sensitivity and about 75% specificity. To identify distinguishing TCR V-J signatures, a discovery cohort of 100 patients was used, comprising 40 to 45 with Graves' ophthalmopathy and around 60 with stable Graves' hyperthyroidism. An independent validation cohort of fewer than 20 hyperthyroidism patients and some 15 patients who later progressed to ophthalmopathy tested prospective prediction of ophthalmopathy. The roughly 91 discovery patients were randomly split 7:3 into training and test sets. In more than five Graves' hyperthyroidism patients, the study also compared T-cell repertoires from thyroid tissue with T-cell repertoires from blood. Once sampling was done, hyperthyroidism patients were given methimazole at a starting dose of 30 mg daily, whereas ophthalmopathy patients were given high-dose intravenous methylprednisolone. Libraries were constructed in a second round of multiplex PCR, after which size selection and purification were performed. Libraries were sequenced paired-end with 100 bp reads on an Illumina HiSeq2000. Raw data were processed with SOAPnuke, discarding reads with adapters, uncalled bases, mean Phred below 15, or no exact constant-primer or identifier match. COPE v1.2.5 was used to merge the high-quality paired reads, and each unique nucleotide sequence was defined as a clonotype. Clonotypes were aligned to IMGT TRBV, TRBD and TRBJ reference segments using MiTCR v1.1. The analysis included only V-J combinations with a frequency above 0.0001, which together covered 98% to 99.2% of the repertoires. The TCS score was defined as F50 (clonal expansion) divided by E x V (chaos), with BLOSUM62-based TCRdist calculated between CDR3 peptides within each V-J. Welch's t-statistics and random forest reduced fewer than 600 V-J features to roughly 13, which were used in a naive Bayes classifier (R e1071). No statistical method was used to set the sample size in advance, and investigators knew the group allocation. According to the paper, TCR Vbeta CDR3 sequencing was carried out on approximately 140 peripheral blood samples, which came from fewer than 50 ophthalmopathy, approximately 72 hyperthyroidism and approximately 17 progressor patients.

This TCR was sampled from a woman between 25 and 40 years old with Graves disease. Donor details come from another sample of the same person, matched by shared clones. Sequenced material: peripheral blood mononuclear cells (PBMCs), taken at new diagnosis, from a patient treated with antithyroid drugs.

Here is the DNA: TGTGCCAGCAGTTTACATCGCCTCAGGGATTCTAGCAATCAGCCCCAGCATTTT. Its protein product is CASSLHRLRDSSNQPQHF. The chain is encoded by TRBV28 joined to TRBJ1-5; TRBD1 might be the D gene, on 5 matching bases. Measured from the cysteine to the phenylalanine, the CDR3 is 18 residues long. Of the read, only the CDR3 DNA is kept; its 54 bases are in frame from base 1. V sheds 2 bases and J sheds 0 bases, leaving 17 bases between their ends. CDR1 and CDR2 are drawn from the germline V gene: MDHEN, SYDVKM.